Listed here are 14 T cell receptor beta chains from one sample, sequenced in a study of cytomegalovirus exposure and HLA in healthy donors listed by TCRdb under 2017. Libraries were built with the immunoSEQ multiplex PCR assay. The multiplex PCR relied on a mix of 60 forward primers for TCR Vbeta segments and 13 reverse primers for TCR Jbeta segments. TCRdb obtained this table from immuneACCESS and retained in-frame rearrangements with V and J assigned. These tables miss some clones; where compared with another copy, unresolved V genes account for less than half of the shortfall, and the remainder is unexplained. Here the sample has approximately 180,000 clones; around 90% occur a single time. Approximately 1.7% of the sample lies in the top ten. Sequenced sample: PBMCs. The origin of the receptors is a woman in her late teens or twenties in good health and CMV-seronegative.

This clone has more than one count but fewer than ten. The genes are TRBV2 and TRBJ1-5; 8 positions match TRBD1. The CDR3 runs to 14 residues. The germline gives CDR1 SNHLY, CDR2 FYNNEI. The V and J ends lost 3 bases and 6 bases, in that order; junction bases with no gene match: 4. The CDR3 protein is CASSDRGLGQPQHF. DNA of the CDR3: TGTGCCAGCAGTGACAGGGGGCTTGGTCAGCCCCAGCATTTT. Full variable domain (remainder filled in from reference TRBV2 and TRBJ1-5): EPEVTQTPSHQVTQMGQEVILRCVPISNHLYFYWYRQILGQKVEFLVSFYNNEISEKSEIFDDQFSVERPDGSNFTLKIRSTKLEDSAMYFCASSDRGLGQPQHFGDGTRLSIL.

The V call is TRBV5-1, the J call TRBJ2-1, with TRBD2 matching 11 bases. Germline assignment: CDR1 SGHRS and CDR2 YFSETQ. There are 17 residues in the CDR3. V was clipped by 4 bases and J by 6 bases; unmatched bases: 12. The CDR3 region has the DNA TGCGCCAGCAGCGGCCCCTCGGGGGGACTAGCGGTCAATGAGCAGTTCTTC. Translation gives CASSGPSGGLAVNEQFF.

The J gene is TRBJ1-2, the V gene TRBV6-1; 8 bases line up with TRBD1. Looked up from germline, CDR1 is MNHNS and CDR2 is SASEGT. The CDR3 has 13 amino acids. The V segment lost 5 bases and the J segment 7 bases; nucleotides outside the gene matches: 6. The CDR3 DNA is TGTGCCAGCAGTTTGGACAGGGAATCTGGCTACACCTTC. Encoded protein: CASSLDRESGYTF.

This clone was recorded a few times. The chain couples TRBV7-9 to TRBJ1-4; D remains ambiguous. The germline V gene encodes CDR1 SEHNR and CDR2 FQNEAQ (reference sequence). The V end was cut by 3 bases, the J end by 5 bases, with 10 bases between. This CDR3 has 14 amino acids. This chain's CDR3 is CASSFNSQNEKLFF. CDR3 DNA sequence: TGTGCCAGCAGCTTTAACAGTCAGAATGAAAAACTGTTTTTT. The full variable domain, in which reference TRBV7-9 and TRBJ1-4 provide the parts outside the CDR3, is DTGVSQNPRHKITKRGQNVTFRCDPISEHNRLYWYRQTLGQGPEFLTYFQNEAQLEKSRLLSDRFSAERPKGSFSTLEIQRTEQGDSAMYLCASSFNSQNEKLFFGSGTQLSVL.

The CDR3: CASSPPSRAYGYTF. DNA for the CDR3: TGTGCCAGCTCACCACCGTCCAGGGCCTATGGCTACACCTTC. The rearrangement uses TRBV18 and TRBJ1-2; a possible D gene is TRBD1 (5 bases). The CDR3 has 14 residues. Germline loops: CDR1 KGHSH, CDR2 LQKENI. Trimming shortened V by 0 bases and J by 4 bases, and 9 bases separated the two germline ends.

The gene calls are TRBV30 and TRBJ2-2; 14 bases agree with TRBD2. J lost 1 base, V lost 0 bases, and 7 bases had no gene match. Germline-derived CDR1 and CDR2 are GTSNPN and SVGIG (reference sequence). This CDR3 comprises 19 residues. CDR3 DNA sequence: TGTGCCTGGAGTGTATTCGGACTAGCGGGAGGCCAGAACACCGGGGAGCTGTTTTTT. Protein: CAWSVFGLAGGQNTGELFF.

V and J are TRBV19 and TRBJ1-2, with a possible D match to TRBD1 (5 bases). Trimming took 2 bases from V and 8 from J, leaving 9 bases between them. In germline, CDR1 is LNHDA, CDR2 SQIVND (reference sequence). The CDR3 is 12 amino acids. The CDR3 is CASSIQGSGYTF. The CDR3 bases are TGTGCCAGTAGTATACAGGGCTCAGGCTACACCTTC.

The V gene is TRBV25-1, the J gene TRBJ1-2, with 7 bases fitting TRBD1. The V segment lost 3 bases and the J segment 6 bases; nucleotides outside the gene matches: 4. The CDR3 spans 13 residues. CDR1 is MGHDK, CDR2 SYGVNS, per germline. This chain's CDR3 is CASSETGSNGYTF. The CDR3 nucleotides are TGTGCCAGCAGTGAGACAGGGAGCAATGGCTACACCTTC.

The chain employs TRBV10-3 and TRBJ1-1, with D unclear. The CDR3 runs 14 residues. Trimming removed 8 bases from V and 1 base from J, with 14 bases in between. CDR1 and CDR2 (germline): ENHRY, SYGVKD. The CDR3 protein is CAIWRGASNTEAFF. CDR3 nucleotide sequence: TGTGCCATCTGGCGGGGAGCTTCGAACACTGAAGCTTTCTTT.

This chain connects TRBV5-4 to TRBJ1-1, with D possibly matching TRBD1 (6 bases). The CDR3 is 13 residues long. The V end was cut by 0 bases, the J end by 6 bases, with 9 bases between. Germline-derived CDR1 and CDR2 are SGHNT and YYREEE (reference sequence). The chain's CDR3 is CASSLGKGAEAFF. Written as DNA, the CDR3 is TGTGCCAGCAGCTTGGGAAAGGGGGCTGAAGCTTTCTTT.

Details on this clone: One end of the junction does not line up with germline, which may come from a read error. The same CDR3 is also encoded by other DNA sequences in this sample. V gene TRBV28 combines with J gene TRBJ2-7; D may be TRBD1 (6 bases). This CDR3 has 14 residues. The germline gives CDR1 MDHEN, CDR2 SYDVKM. The CDR3 region has the DNA TGTGCTAGCACCCGGGACACCTTCTCCTACGAGCAGTACTTC. It specifies CASTRDTFSYEQYF. Using reference TRBV28 and TRBJ2-7 for the parts outside the CDR3, the full variable domain is DVKVTQSSRYLVKRTGEKVFLECVQDMDHENMFWYRQDPGLGLRLIYFSYDVKMKEKGDIPEGYSVSREKKERFSLILESASTNQTSMYLCASTRDTFSYEQYFGPGTRLTVT.

The V call is TRBV7-2, the J call TRBJ2-1, with a possible D match to TRBD2 (5 bases). The CDR3 covers 14 residues. The germline CDR1 and CDR2 sequences are SGHTA and FQGNSA. V dropped 5 bases and J dropped 8 bases, with 16 bases sitting between them. Here the CDR3 DNA reads TGTGCCAGCAGCAAAAATGGGGAGAGGGATGAGCAGTTCTTC. Translating gives CASSKNGERDEQFF.

The count of this clone is one. The chain is built from TRBV18 and TRBJ1-1; D might be TRBD1 (5 bases). The CDR3 spans 14 residues. Deletions cut 1 base from V and 2 bases from J, with 8 bases between. In germline, CDR1 is KGHSH, CDR2 LQKENI. CDR3 loop: CASSPRGLNTEAFF. CDR3 sequence (DNA): TGTGCCAGCTCACCACGGGGCCTCAACACTGAAGCTTTCTTT.

The chain is built from TRBV12-5 and TRBJ2-5, with a possible D match to TRBD2 (5 bases). The CDR3 runs 14 residues. Germline CDR1 LGHNT, CDR2 FRNRAP. With 5 bases removed from V and 1 base from J, the gap between germline ends came to 11 bases. CDR3 coding DNA: TGTGCTAGTGGTCCCCTAGCAGGCCAAGAGACCCAGTACTTC. It codes for CASGPLAGQETQYF.